This T cell receptor (beta chain) derives from a study of radiotherapy plus CTLA-4 blockade in lung cancer. Patients had chemo-refractory metastatic non-small-cell lung cancer and received focal radiation plus CTLA-4 blockade that used ipilimumab. The repertoire was sequenced with immunoSEQ multiplex PCR; TCRdb's copy has only in-frame clones and lacks some. The sample shows 45,000 or so clones, approximately 76% of them seen only once. The sequences come from peripheral blood, collected from a patient treated with radiotherapy plus ipilimumab. The sequence was obtained from a human donor with non-small cell lung cancer who had stable disease on radiotherapy plus ipilimumab.

The CDR3 DNA sequence: TGTGCCAGCAGCTTAAGTCAGCGGAACACTGAAGCTTTCTTT. It specifies CASSLSQRNTEAFF. V gene TRBV7-3 combines with J gene TRBJ1-1; no definite D call. Germline V gene sequence: CDR1 SGHTA, CDR2 FQGTGA. The V and J ends lost 1 base and 1 base respectively, with 7 bases between them. The CDR3 length is 14 residues.